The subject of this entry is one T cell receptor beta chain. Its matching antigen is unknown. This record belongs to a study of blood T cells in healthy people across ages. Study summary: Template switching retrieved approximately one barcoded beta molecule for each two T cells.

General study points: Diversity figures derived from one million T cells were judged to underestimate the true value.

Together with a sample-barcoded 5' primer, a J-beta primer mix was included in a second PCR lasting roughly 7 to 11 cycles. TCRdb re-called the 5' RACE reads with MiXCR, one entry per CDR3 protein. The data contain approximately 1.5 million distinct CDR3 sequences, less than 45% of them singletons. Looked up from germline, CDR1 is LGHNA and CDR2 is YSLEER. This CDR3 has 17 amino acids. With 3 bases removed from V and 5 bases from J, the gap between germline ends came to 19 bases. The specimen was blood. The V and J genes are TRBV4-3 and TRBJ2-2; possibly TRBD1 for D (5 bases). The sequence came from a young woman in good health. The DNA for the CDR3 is TGCGCCAGCAGCCATGAACCTCAGGGCGGAGTGACCGGGGAGCTGTTTTTT. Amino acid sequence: CASSHEPQGGVTGELFF.